This record concerns one T cell receptor beta chain sequence. Its antigen remains unidentified. These data originate in a study of cytomegalovirus exposure and HLA in healthy donors. For the study at large: Within the Caucasian-associated ancestry cluster were around four fifths of the approximately 400 genotyped donors.

The PCR contained 60 Vbeta and 13 Jbeta primers. Sequencing used immunoSEQ multiplex PCR; TCRdb keeps in-frame clones, though not all of them. Among some 140,000 clones listed, roughly three quarters were seen once. Study-level points and caveats: It was confirmed in vitro that a few of the CMV-associated chains were specific for CMV antigens. Among TCR beta chains of equal frequency, HLA-associated ones were more clonally expanded in a later analysis.

The germline V gene encodes CDR1 SGHTS and CDR2 YDEGEE. This CDR3 comprises 14 residues. The V and J ends lost 7 bases and 0 bases respectively, with 12 bases between them. The sequenced sample consisted of PBMCs. The J gene is TRBJ2-3, the V gene TRBV5-8, with D possibly TRBD1 on 6 matching bases. The sequence was obtained from a woman aged 55-70 years in good health and CMV-seronegative. The CDR3 protein is CASPGTTSTDTQYF. DNA for the CDR3: TGTGCCAGCCCCGGGACAACAAGCACAGATACGCAGTATTTT.